These 2 T cell receptor beta chains were sequenced from one sample in a study of technical replicates of blood from a few donors. Here immunoSEQ multiplex PCR was the method, and the copy in TCRdb shows in-frame clones only, minus some. The repertoire has 87,000 or so clones, around 90% of them found once; the top ten carry 0.27%. Sequenced input: T cells isolated from PBMCs. These receptors all stem from a human donor in good health.

The count of this clone is one. This chain uses TRBV6-5 with TRBJ1-2; the D is unclear. The V gene lost 4 bases and the J gene lost 1 base, with 10 bases spanning the gap. The length of the CDR3 is 14 residues. Germline V CDR1 and CDR2: MNHEY, SVGAGI. CDR3 protein: CASSSLSGNYGYTF. The CDR3 DNA reads TGTGCCAGCAGTTCCCTCAGCGGTAACTATGGCTACACCTTC.

The V and J genes are TRBV10-1 and TRBJ2-7; D is uncertain. Germline V gives CDR1 WNHNN, CDR2 SYGVQD (reference sequence). This CDR3 is built from 15 residues. Trimming took off 3 bases at V and 6 bases at J, with 18 bases between the two ends. The DNA of the CDR3 is TGCGCCAGCAGTGACCACACGGGTGACTTAGGCGAGCAGTACTTC. Its translation is CASSDHTGDLGEQYF.